This TCR beta chain comes out of a study of cytomegalovirus exposure and HLA in healthy donors. Points from the study as a whole: Data from an earlier analysis indicated that most TCR beta V segments were productive either about 90% or about 30% of the time. Later analysis associated a missense DCLRE1C variant with TCR beta V- and J-gene trimming. Most TCR sequences showed up rarely, but some public TCRs showed up in many donors.

When sampled, the donors appeared nominally healthy, though they likely had unrecorded immune exposures. Germline CDR1 and CDR2: MDHEN and SYDVKM. The CDR3 is 12 residues long. The V gene end was trimmed by 5 bases and the J gene end by 6 bases; junction bases not matched to a gene: 3. A remark on this clone: The antigen remains undetermined.

Vbeta (60) and Jbeta (13) primers were used in the PCR. TCRdb's table, derived via immunoSEQ multiplex PCR, lists solely in-frame clones and lacks some. The sample shows about 33,000 clones, around 53% of them seen only once. This chain links TRBV28 with TRBJ2-7, with 8 bases fitting TRBD1. This receptor was identified in a woman between 40 and 50 years old in good health and CMV-seropositive. The material sequenced was PBMCs. CDR3 DNA sequence: TGTGCCAGCAGTCTACAGGGGGGCGAGCAGTACTTC. Its protein product is CASSLQGGEQYF.